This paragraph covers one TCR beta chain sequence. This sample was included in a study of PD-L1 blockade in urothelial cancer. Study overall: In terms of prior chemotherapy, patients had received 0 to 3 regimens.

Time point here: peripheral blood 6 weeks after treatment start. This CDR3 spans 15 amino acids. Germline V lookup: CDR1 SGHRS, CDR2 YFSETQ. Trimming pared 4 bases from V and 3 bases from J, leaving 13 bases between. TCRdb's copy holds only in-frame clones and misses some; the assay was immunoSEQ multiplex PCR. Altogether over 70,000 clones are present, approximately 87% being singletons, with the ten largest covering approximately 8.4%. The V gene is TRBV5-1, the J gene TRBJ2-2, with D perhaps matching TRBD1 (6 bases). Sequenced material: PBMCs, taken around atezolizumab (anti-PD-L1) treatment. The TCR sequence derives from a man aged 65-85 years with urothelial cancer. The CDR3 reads CASSATGRDTGELFF. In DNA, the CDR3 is TGCGCCAGCAGCGCCACAGGGCGGGACACCGGGGAGCTGTTTTTT. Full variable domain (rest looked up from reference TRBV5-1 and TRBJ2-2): KAGVTQTPRYLIKTRGQQVTLSCSPISGHRSVSWYQQTPGQGLQFLFEYFSETQRNKGNFPGRFSGRQFSNSRSEMNVSTLELGDSALYLCASSATGRDTGELFFGEGSRLTVL.